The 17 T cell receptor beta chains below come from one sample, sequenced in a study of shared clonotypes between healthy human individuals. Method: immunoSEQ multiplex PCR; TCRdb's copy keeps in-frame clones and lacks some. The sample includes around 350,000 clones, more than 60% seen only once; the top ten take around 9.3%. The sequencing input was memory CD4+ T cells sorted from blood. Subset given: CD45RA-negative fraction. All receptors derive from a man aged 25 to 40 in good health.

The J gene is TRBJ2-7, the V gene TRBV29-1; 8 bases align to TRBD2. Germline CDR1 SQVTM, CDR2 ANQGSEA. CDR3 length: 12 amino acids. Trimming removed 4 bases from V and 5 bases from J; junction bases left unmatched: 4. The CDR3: CSVGPGGDEQYF. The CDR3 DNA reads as TGCAGCGTTGGTCCCGGGGGGGACGAGCAGTACTTC.

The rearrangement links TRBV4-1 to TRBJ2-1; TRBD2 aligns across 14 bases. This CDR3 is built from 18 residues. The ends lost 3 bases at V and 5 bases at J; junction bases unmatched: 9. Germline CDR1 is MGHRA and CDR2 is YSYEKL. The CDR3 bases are TGCGCCAGCAGCCACCCCGGGACTAGCGGGAGTTTGCACAATGAGCAGTTCTTC. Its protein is CASSHPGTSGSLHNEQFF.

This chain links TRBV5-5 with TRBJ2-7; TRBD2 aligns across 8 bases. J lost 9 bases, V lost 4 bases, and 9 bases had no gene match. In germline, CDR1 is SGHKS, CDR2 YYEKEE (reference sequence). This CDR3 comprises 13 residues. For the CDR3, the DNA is TGTGCCAGCAGCGGACTAGCTTCGAAGCGGCAGTACTTC. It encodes CASSGLASKRQYF. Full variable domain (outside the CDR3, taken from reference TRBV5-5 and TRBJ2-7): DAGVTQSPTHLIKTRGQQVTLRCSPISGHKSVSWYQQVLGQGPQFIFQYYEKEERGRGNFPDRFSARQFPNYSSELNVNALLLGDSALYLCASSGLASKRQYFGPGTRLTVT.

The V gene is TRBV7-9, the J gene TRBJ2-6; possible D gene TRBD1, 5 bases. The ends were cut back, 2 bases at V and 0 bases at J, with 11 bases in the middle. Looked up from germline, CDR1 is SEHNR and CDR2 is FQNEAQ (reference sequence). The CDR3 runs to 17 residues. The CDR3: CASSLFRGSSGANVLTF. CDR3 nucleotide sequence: TGTGCCAGCAGCTTATTTAGGGGCAGCTCTGGGGCCAACGTCCTGACTTTC. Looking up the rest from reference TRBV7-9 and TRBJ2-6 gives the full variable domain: DTGVSQNPRHKITKRGQNVTFRCDPISEHNRLYWYRQTLGQGPEFLTYFQNEAQLEKSRLLSDRFSAERPKGSFSTLEIQRTEQGDSAMYLCASSLFRGSSGANVLTFGAGSRLTVL.

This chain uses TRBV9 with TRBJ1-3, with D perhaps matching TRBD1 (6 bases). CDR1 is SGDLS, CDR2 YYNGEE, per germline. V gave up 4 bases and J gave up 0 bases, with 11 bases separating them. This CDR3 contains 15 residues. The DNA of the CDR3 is TGTGCCAGCAGCCCGGGGACAAGCTCTGGAAACACCATATATTTT. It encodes CASSPGTSSGNTIYF.

CDR3 region: CASSLLSGDIYNEQFF. CDR3 coding DNA: TGTGCCAGCAGCTTACTATCGGGAGATATATACAATGAGCAGTTCTTC. The chain recombines TRBV7-6 with TRBJ2-1; D possibly corresponds to TRBD2 (6 bases). This CDR3 contains 16 residues. Between the trimmed V and J ends, which lost 2 bases and 4 bases, there was a span of 15 bases. CDR1 and CDR2 (germline): SGHVS, FNYEAQ.

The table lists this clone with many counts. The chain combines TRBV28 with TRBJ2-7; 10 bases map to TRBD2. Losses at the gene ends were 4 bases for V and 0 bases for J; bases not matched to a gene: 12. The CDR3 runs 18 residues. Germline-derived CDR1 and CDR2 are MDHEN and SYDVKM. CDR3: CASSSAPGLAPSSYEQYF. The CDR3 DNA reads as TGTGCCAGCAGTTCAGCGCCGGGACTAGCGCCGAGCTCCTACGAGCAGTACTTC. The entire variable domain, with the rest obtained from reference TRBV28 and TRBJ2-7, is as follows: DVKVTQSSRYLVKRTGEKVFLECVQDMDHENMFWYRQDPGLGLRLIYFSYDVKMKEKGDIPEGYSVSREKKERFSLILESASTNQTSMYLCASSSAPGLAPSSYEQYFGPGTRLTVT.

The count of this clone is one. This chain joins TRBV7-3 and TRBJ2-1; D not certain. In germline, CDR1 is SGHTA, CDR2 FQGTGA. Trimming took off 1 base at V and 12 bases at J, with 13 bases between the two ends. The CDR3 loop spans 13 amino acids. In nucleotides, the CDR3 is TGTGCCAGCAGCTTAAACCGTCTGAGTACGCAGTTCTTC. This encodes CASSLNRLSTQFF. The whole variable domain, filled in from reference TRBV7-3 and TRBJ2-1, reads GAGVSQTPSNKVTEKGKYVELRCDPISGHTALYWYRQSLGQGPEFLIYFQGTGAADDSGLPNDRFFAVRPEGSVSTLKIQRTERGDSAVYLCASSLNRLSTQFFGPGTRLTVL.

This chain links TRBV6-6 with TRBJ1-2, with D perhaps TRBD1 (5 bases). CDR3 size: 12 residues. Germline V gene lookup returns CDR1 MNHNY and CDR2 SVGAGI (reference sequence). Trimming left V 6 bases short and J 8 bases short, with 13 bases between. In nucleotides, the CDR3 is TGTGCCAGCAGGGAGGGGTATATCGGCTACACCTTC. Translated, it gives CASREGYIGYTF.

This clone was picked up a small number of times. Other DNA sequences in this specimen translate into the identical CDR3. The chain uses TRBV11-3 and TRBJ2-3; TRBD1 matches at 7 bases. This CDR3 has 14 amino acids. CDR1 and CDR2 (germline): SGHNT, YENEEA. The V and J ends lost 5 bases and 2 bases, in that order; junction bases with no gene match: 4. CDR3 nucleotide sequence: TGTGCCAGCAGCCTAGGGGGCCTCACAGATACGCAGTATTTT. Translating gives CASSLGGLTDTQYF.

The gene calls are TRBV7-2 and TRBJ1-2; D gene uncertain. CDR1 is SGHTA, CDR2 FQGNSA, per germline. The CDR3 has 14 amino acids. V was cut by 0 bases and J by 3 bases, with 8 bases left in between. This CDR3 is CASSLAGNDYGYTF. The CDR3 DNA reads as TGTGCCAGCAGCTTAGCAGGGAATGACTATGGCTACACCTTC.

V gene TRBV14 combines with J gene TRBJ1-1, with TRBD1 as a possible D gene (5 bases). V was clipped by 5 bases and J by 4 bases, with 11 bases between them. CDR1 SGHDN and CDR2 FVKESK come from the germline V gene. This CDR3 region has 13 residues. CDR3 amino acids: CASSSGGSTEAFF. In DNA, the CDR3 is TGTGCCAGCAGCTCCGGGGGGAGCACTGAAGCTTTCTTT.

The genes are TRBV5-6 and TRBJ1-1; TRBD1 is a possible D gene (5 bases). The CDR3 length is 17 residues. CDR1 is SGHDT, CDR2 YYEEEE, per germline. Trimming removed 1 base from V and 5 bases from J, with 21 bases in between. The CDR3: CASSLFSFRASGTEAFF. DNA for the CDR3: TGTGCCAGCAGCTTGTTCTCCTTCAGGGCTTCTGGGACTGAAGCTTTCTTT.

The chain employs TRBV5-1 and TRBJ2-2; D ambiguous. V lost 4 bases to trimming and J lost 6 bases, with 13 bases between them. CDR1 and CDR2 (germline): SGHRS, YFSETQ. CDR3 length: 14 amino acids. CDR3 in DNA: TGCGCCAGCAGCCCGACGGTTTCCTCCGGGGAGCTGTTTTTT. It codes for CASSPTVSSGELFF.

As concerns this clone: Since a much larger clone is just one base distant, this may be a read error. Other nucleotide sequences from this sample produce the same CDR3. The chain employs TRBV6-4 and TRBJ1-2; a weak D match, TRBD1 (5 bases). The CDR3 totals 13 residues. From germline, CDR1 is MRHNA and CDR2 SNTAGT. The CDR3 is CASSDSRVKGYTF. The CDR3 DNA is TGTGCCAGCAGCGACTCCAGGGTAAAAGGCTACACCTTC.

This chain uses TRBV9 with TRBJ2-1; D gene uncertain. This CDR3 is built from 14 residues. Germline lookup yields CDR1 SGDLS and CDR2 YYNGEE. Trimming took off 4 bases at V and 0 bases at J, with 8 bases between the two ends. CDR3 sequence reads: CASSLISSYNEQFF. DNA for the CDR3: TGTGCCAGCAGCCTTATCAGCTCCTACAATGAGCAGTTCTTC.

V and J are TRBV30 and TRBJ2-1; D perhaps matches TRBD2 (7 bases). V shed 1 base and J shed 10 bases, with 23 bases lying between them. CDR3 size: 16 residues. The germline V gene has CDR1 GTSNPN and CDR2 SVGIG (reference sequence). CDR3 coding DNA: TGTGCCTGGAGTGAACTGTCTAGCGGCCTGAGGGGGGAGCAGTTCTTC. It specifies CAWSELSSGLRGEQFF.